This T cell receptor (beta chain) was captured by sequencing in a study of T cell responses to AZD1222 COVID-19 vaccine. Study findings and constraints: Spike-specific TCR breadth and depth rose after two AZD1222 doses. Only a handful of AZD1222 recipients tested seropositive at baseline. Mostly white British, mostly female donors; authors suggested clonal diversity may be underestimated.

Only in-frame clones appear in the TCRdb table, and some are missing; sequencing was by immunoSEQ multiplex PCR. The sample contains approximately 160,000 clones, less than 95% of which appear only once. Looked up from germline, CDR1 is SNHLY and CDR2 is FYNNEI. The CDR3 has 14 residues. The junction had 7 bases not matched to a gene; V was cut back by 7 bases and J by 4 bases. About this clone itself: Its antigen is still unknown.

This material consisted of peripheral blood, taken on day 0 of AZD1222 vaccination. The chain joins TRBV2 to TRBJ1-2, with 9 bases identical to TRBD1. This receptor was obtained from an adult in good health. CDR3 protein: CASNPGQGPYGYTF. The DNA of the CDR3 is TGTGCCAGCAACCCGGGACAGGGTCCCTATGGCTACACCTTC.